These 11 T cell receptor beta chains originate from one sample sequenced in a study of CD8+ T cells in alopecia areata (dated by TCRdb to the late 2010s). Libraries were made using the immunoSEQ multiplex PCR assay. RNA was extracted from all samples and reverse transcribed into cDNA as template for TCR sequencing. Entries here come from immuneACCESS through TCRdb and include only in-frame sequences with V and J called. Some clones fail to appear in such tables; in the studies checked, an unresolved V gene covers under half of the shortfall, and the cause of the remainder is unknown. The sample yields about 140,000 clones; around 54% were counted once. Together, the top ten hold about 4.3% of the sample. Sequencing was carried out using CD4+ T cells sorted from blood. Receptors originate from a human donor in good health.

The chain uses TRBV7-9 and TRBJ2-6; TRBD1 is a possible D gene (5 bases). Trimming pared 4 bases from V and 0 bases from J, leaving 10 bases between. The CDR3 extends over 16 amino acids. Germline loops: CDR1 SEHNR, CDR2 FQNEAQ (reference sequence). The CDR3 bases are TGTGCCAGCAGCTGGACACTTAACTCTGGGGCCAACGTCCTGACTTTC. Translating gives CASSWTLNSGANVLTF.

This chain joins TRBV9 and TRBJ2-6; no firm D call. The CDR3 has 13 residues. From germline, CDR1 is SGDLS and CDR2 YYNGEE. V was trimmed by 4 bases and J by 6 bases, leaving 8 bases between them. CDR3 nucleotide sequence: TGTGCCAGCAGCATTGGACCGGCCAACGTCCTGACTTTC. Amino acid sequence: CASSIGPANVLTF.

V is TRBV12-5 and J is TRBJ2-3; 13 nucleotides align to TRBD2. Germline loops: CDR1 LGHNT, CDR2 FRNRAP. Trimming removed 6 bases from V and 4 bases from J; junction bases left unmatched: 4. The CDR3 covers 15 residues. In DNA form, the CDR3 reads TGTGCTAGTGGATCCGGACTAGCGGGAGCAGATACGCAGTATTTT. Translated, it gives CASGSGLAGADTQYF.

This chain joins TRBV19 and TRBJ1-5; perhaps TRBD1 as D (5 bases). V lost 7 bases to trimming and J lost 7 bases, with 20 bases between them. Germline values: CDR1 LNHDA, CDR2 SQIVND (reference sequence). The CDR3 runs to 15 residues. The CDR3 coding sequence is TGTGCCAGTAAGATCGGGACGCGTGTAGACCAGCCCCAGCATTTT. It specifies CASKIGTRVDQPQHF.

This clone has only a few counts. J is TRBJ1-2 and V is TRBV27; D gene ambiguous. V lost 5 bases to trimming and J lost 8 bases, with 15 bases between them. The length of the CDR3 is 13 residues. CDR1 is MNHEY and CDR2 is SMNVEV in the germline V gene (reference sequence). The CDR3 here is CASSPADGRGYTF. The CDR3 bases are TGTGCCAGCAGTCCCGCCGACGGTCGAGGCTACACCTTC.

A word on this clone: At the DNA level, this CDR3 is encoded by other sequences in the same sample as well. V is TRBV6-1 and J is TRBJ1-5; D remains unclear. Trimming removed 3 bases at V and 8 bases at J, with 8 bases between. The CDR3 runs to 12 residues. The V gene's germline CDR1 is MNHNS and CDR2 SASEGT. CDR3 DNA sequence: TGTGCCAGCAGTGAGCGGGGTGAGCCCCAGCATTTT. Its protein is CASSERGEPQHF.

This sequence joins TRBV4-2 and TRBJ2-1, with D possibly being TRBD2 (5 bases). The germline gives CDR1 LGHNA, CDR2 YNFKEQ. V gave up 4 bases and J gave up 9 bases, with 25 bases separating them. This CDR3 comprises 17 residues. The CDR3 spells CASSPLEGSSGDAEQFF. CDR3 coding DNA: TGTGCCAGCAGCCCCCTTGAGGGTAGCTCAGGAGACGCTGAGCAGTTCTTC.

The DNA of the CDR3 is TGCAGCGTCGTTGTCAATGAGCAGTTCTTC. The encoded protein is CSVVVNEQFF. The chain links TRBV29-1 to TRBJ2-1; D is uncertain. V lost 6 bases, J lost 6 bases, and 6 bases lay in between. The CDR3 is made up of 10 amino acids. Germline V lookup: CDR1 SQVTM, CDR2 ANQGSEA.

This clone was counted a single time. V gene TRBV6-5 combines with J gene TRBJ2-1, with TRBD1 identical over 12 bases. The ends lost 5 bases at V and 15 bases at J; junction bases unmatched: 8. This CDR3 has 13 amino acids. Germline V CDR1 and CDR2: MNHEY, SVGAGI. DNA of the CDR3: TGTGCCAGCAGTCGGGGACAGGGGGCTAATCTGTTCTTC. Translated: CASSRGQGANLFF.

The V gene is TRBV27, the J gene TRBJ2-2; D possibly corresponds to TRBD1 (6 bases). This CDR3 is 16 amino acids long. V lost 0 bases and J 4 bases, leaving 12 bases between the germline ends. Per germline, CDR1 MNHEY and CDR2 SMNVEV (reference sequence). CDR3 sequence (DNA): TGTGCCAGCAGTTTATCTCAAACAGGGATCACCGGGGAGCTGTTTTTT. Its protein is CASSLSQTGITGELFF.

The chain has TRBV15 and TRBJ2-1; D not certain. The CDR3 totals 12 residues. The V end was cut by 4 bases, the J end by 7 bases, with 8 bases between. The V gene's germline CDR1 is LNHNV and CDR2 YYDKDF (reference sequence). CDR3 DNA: TGTGCCACCAGCAACCTACAGAATGAGCAGTTCTTC. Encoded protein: CATSNLQNEQFF. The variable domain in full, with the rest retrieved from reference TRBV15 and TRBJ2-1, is DAMVIQNPRYQVTQFGKPVTLSCSQTLNHNVMYWYQQKSSQAPKLLFHYYDKDFNNEADTPDNFQSRRPNTSFCFLDIRSPGLGDTAMYLCATSNLQNEQFFGPGTRLTVL.